Below, 29 T cell receptor beta chains from the same sample are listed, as sequenced in a study of siplizumab effects on memory and regulatory T cells. Produced via immunoSEQ multiplex PCR; TCRdb's table is partial and in-frame only. The sample holds approximately 90,000 clones, 94% seen once. Sequenced input: non-Treg CD4+ T cells sorted from blood. These receptor sequences come from a human donor in good health.

The chain combines TRBV30 with TRBJ2-1; TRBD2 matches 15 bases. The germline V gene has CDR1 GTSNPN and CDR2 SVGIG (reference sequence). The CDR3 loop spans 19 amino acids. The V and J ends lost 2 bases and 6 bases, in that order; junction bases with no gene match: 14. The CDR3 region is CAWSLQTGLAGGLGNEQFF. The DNA for the CDR3 is TGTGCCTGGAGTCTCCAGACGGGACTAGCGGGAGGCCTGGGCAATGAGCAGTTCTTC.

This chain connects TRBV11-3 to TRBJ1-3; no clear D. This CDR3 comprises 13 residues. The germline gives CDR1 SGHNT, CDR2 YENEEA. The V end lost 1 base, the J end lost 3 bases, and 4 bases lay between the germline ends. DNA of the CDR3: TGTGCCAGCAGCTTAGGACGTGGAAACACCATATATTTT. It translates to CASSLGRGNTIYF.

For the CDR3, the DNA is TGTGCCAGCAGGTCTAAATCGGAGCAGTTCTTC. This gives the protein CASRSKSEQFF. V usage is TRBV6-6 and J usage is TRBJ2-1; D is unclear. The CDR3 is 11 amino acids. V was pared by 6 bases and J by 10 bases, with 10 bases between. Germline CDR1 and CDR2: MNHNY and SVGAGI (reference sequence).

The chain employs TRBV7-9 and TRBJ2-1; TRBD2 matches at 11 bases. Germline V CDR1 and CDR2: SEHNR, FQNEAQ (reference sequence). The trim removed 5 bases at V and 8 bases at J, leaving 8 bases unmatched. The CDR3 is 15 residues long. The CDR3 nucleotides are TGTGCCAGCAGCCCGATAGCGGGAGGGCCGCATGAGCAGTTCTTC. Translated: CASSPIAGGPHEQFF.

The CDR3, as DNA: TGTGCCAGCAGCCGTTATGTAGATACGCAGTATTTT. This translates into CASSRYVDTQYF. The chain employs TRBV7-2 and TRBJ2-3, with no clear D. Trimming took 5 bases from V and 5 from J, leaving 8 bases between them. The CDR3 contains 12 residues. Germline loops: CDR1 SGHTA, CDR2 FQGNSA.

The genes are TRBV12-5 and TRBJ2-1; D ambiguous. The CDR3 loop spans 13 amino acids. Trimming left V 2 bases short and J 9 bases short, with 11 bases between. Germline-derived CDR1 and CDR2 are LGHNT and FRNRAP. CDR3 in amino acids: CASGLTLAAEQFF. The DNA for the CDR3 is TGTGCTAGTGGTTTGACCTTAGCAGCTGAGCAGTTCTTC.

V and J are TRBV10-3 and TRBJ2-3, with TRBD1 matching 7 bases. J lost 4 bases, V lost 6 bases, and 4 bases had no gene match. Germline V gene sequence: CDR1 ENHRY, CDR2 SYGVKD. The CDR3 runs 13 residues. The chain's CDR3 is CAIRNTGADTQYF. The CDR3 bases are TGTGCCATCAGAAACACAGGGGCAGATACGCAGTATTTT.

The rearrangement links TRBV5-4 to TRBJ1-6, with a weak D call TRBD1 (5 bases). The CDR3 is 15 residues long. Trimming took 0 bases from V and 8 from J, leaving 12 bases between them. Germline CDR1 is SGHNT and CDR2 is YYREEE (reference sequence). CDR3 bases: TGTGCCAGCAGCTTGGCAGGGTCCAGGGATTCACCCCTCCACTTT. This gives the protein CASSLAGSRDSPLHF.

The CDR3 DNA is TGTGCCAGCAGCCCGGACGGTTCCTACGAGCAGTACTTC. Protein product: CASSPDGSYEQYF. This rearrangement joins TRBV7-9 to TRBJ2-7; D remains unclear. CDR3 length equals 13 residues. The germline V and J ends were trimmed by 5 bases and 1 base, with 9 bases remaining between them. The germline gives CDR1 SEHNR, CDR2 FQNEAQ (reference sequence).

V usage is TRBV6-5 and J usage is TRBJ2-3, with a tentative D call TRBD2 (6 bases). The V and J ends lost 6 bases and 0 bases respectively, with 13 bases between them. Germline V gives CDR1 MNHEY, CDR2 SVGAGI. CDR3 length: 15 amino acids. CDR3 nucleotide sequence: TGTGCCAGCAGGAGGACTACCCTAAGCACAGATACGCAGTATTTT. Its protein product is CASRRTTLSTDTQYF.

The chain has TRBV10-1 and TRBJ1-2; 8 nucleotides agree with TRBD1. The CDR3 has 12 amino acids. CDR1 is WNHNN, CDR2 SYGVQD, per germline (reference sequence). Unmatched junction bases numbered 5, after V lost 6 bases and J lost 8 bases. The CDR3: CASRATGEGYTF. The CDR3 coding sequence is TGCGCCAGCAGGGCGACAGGGGAAGGCTACACCTTC.

The V call is TRBV7-2, the J call TRBJ1-2, with D possibly matching TRBD1 (5 bases). Per the germline V gene, CDR1 is SGHTA and CDR2 is FQGNSA. This CDR3 spans 13 amino acids. V dropped 4 bases and J dropped 4 bases, with 10 bases sitting between them. CDR3 residues: CASSSPRGYGYTF. For the CDR3, the DNA is TGTGCCAGCAGCTCCCCGAGGGGCTATGGCTACACCTTC.

V gene TRBV6-6 combines with J gene TRBJ1-2; D remains unclear. Trimming cost V 2 bases and J 4 bases, with 2 bases left between them. Germline CDR1 reads MNHNY; CDR2 reads SVGAGI (reference sequence). The CDR3 is made up of 11 amino acids. In DNA form, the CDR3 reads TGTGCCAGCAGTTACAGCTATGGCTACACCTTC. Amino acid sequence: CASSYSYGYTF.

The chain couples TRBV10-3 to TRBJ1-2; 9 bases are shared with TRBD1. CDR3 length: 17 amino acids. The junction had 11 bases not matched to a gene; V was cut back by 2 bases and J by 4 bases. Germline V lookup: CDR1 ENHRY, CDR2 SYGVKD. The CDR3 nucleotides read TGTGCCATCAGTGAGAGGGGTGGGACAGGGAGGTCCTATGGCTACACCTTC. Protein product: CAISERGGTGRSYGYTF.

The chain is built from TRBV15 and TRBJ1-2; no reliable D call. CDR3 size: 13 residues. Trimming pared 3 bases from V and 7 bases from J, leaving 12 bases between. Germline CDR1 LNHNV, CDR2 YYDKDF (reference sequence). The CDR3 bases are TGTGCCACCAGCAGCGACATGGGCCTTGGCTACACCTTC. This sequence encodes CATSSDMGLGYTF.

The chain combines TRBV30 with TRBJ1-1; D remains unclear. Trimming took off 4 bases at V and 0 bases at J, with 12 bases between the two ends. In germline, CDR1 is GTSNPN, CDR2 SVGIG (reference sequence). There are 14 residues in the CDR3. CDR3 coding DNA: TGTGCCTGGATTCCCGGGGTGATGAACACTGAAGCTTTCTTT. Its protein product is CAWIPGVMNTEAFF. The entire variable domain, with the rest obtained from reference TRBV30 and TRBJ1-1, is as follows: SQTIHQWPATLVQPVGSPLSLECTVEGTSNPNLYWYRQAAGRGLQLLFYSVGIGQISSEVPQNLSASRPQDRQFILSSKKLLLSDSGFYLCAWIPGVMNTEAFFGQGTRLTVV.

The chain has TRBV28 and TRBJ1-1; D remains ambiguous. Trimming removed 6 bases at V and 0 bases at J, with 11 bases between. The CDR3 covers 14 residues. CDR1 and CDR2 (germline): MDHEN, SYDVKM. For the CDR3, the DNA is TGTGCCAGCAGGCTGACCTCGGTGAACACTGAAGCTTTCTTT. This translates into CASRLTSVNTEAFF.

The CDR3 bases are TGTAAAAGGACTAGCGAACTCTGCGAGCAGTACTTC. This codes for CKRTSELCEQYF. The chain carries TRBV25-1 and TRBJ2-7; TRBD2 agrees at 9 bases. Germline values: CDR1 MGHDK, CDR2 SYGVNS. The CDR3 extends over 12 amino acids.

The chain employs TRBV18 and TRBJ2-1; D might be TRBD2 (6 bases). The CDR3 spans 15 residues. Trimming removed 2 bases at V and 8 bases at J, with 16 bases between. CDR1 KGHSH and CDR2 LQKENI come from the germline V gene. This CDR3 reads CASSPSGTWRDEQFF. CDR3 coding DNA: TGTGCCAGCTCACCATCGGGGACTTGGAGAGATGAGCAGTTCTTC.

The chain has TRBV18 and TRBJ1-3, with 10 bases matching TRBD1. V was pared by 4 bases and J by 2 bases, with 5 bases of the junction left unmatched. Germline values: CDR1 KGHSH, CDR2 LQKENI. This CDR3 is built from 16 residues. For the CDR3, the DNA is TGTGCCAGCTCACTGGGACAGGGGCAGCCTGGAAACACCATATATTTT. Translating it yields CASSLGQGQPGNTIYF.

The table lists this clone with a count of one. The gene calls are TRBV2 and TRBJ1-5, with a possible D match to TRBD1 (5 bases). Germline assignment: CDR1 SNHLY and CDR2 FYNNEI. V dropped 2 bases and J dropped 2 bases, with 10 bases sitting between them. The CDR3 loop spans 15 amino acids. This chain's CDR3 is CASSERGVGNQPQHF. The CDR3 DNA sequence: TGTGCCAGCAGTGAACGGGGGGTAGGCAATCAGCCCCAGCATTTT.

CDR3 residues: CASSQEKALGGKLFF. DNA of the CDR3: TGCGCCAGCAGCCAAGAGAAAGCGCTTGGGGGAAAACTGTTTTTT. This chain connects TRBV4-1 to TRBJ1-4; D might be TRBD1 (5 bases). The germline gives CDR1 MGHRA, CDR2 YSYEKL. The CDR3 is 15 residues long. Trimming took 0 bases from V and 10 from J, leaving 15 bases between them.

The chain uses TRBV30 and TRBJ2-3; maybe TRBD1 (6 bases). There are 15 residues in the CDR3. V shed 5 bases and J shed 3 bases, with 18 bases lying between them. Germline V lookup: CDR1 GTSNPN, CDR2 SVGIG (reference sequence). DNA of the CDR3: TGTGCCTGGGACCCTCAGGGGCCAGTAACAGATACGCAGTATTTT. This encodes CAWDPQGPVTDTQYF. The full variable domain, in which reference TRBV30 and TRBJ2-3 provide the parts outside the CDR3, is SQTIHQWPATLVQPVGSPLSLECTVEGTSNPNLYWYRQAAGRGLQLLFYSVGIGQISSEVPQNLSASRPQDRQFILSSKKLLLSDSGFYLCAWDPQGPVTDTQYFGPGTRLTVL.

V usage is TRBV7-2 and J usage is TRBJ1-2; TRBD1 aligns across 11 bases. The CDR3 loop spans 16 amino acids. Germline V gives CDR1 SGHTA, CDR2 FQGNSA. With V trimmed by 0 bases and J by 4 bases, 4 bases remained unmatched. CDR3 DNA sequence: TGTGCCAGCAGCTTAGCTGGACAGGGGGCTCCCTATGGCTACACCTTC. Its protein product is CASSLAGQGAPYGYTF. Looking up the rest from reference TRBV7-2 and TRBJ1-2 gives the full variable domain: GAGVSQSPSNKVTEKGKDVELRCDPISGHTALYWYRQSLGQGLEFLIYFQGNSAPDKSGLPSDRFSAERTGGSVSTLTIQRTQQEDSAVYLCASSLAGQGAPYGYTFGSGTRLTVV.

In the case of this clone: Distinct nucleotide sequences in the sample also encode this CDR3. The chain employs TRBV5-1 and TRBJ2-3; no firm D call. CDR1 is SGHRS and CDR2 is YFSETQ in the germline V gene. There are 12 residues in the CDR3. V was pared by 2 bases and J by 4 bases, with 5 bases between. Here the CDR3 reads CASSLTPDTQYF. CDR3 bases: TGCGCCAGCAGCTTAACGCCAGATACGCAGTATTTT.

V and J are TRBV19 and TRBJ1-2; no clear D gene. V lost 1 base, J lost 5 bases, and 11 bases lay in between. This CDR3 is built from 14 residues. In germline, CDR1 is LNHDA, CDR2 SQIVND (reference sequence). DNA of the CDR3: TGTGCCAGTAGTATAGCCCCAGGTGGATATGGCTACACCTTC. This gives the protein CASSIAPGGYGYTF. Full variable domain (remainder filled in from reference TRBV19 and TRBJ1-2): DGGITQSPKYLFRKEGQNVTLSCEQNLNHDAMYWYRQDPGQGLRLIYYSQIVNDFQKGDIAEGYSVSREKKESFPLTVTSAQKNPTAFYLCASSIAPGGYGYTFGSGTRLTVV.

The chain combines TRBV4-2 with TRBJ2-3, with TRBD2 matching 14 bases. Trimming took 0 bases from V and 10 from J; bases not matched to a gene: 3. Germline loops: CDR1 LGHNA, CDR2 YNFKEQ. This CDR3 comprises 15 residues. Here the CDR3 reads CASSQETSGRVAQYF. DNA for the CDR3: TGTGCCAGCAGCCAAGAGACTAGCGGGAGGGTGGCGCAGTATTTT.

This chain uses TRBV5-4 with TRBJ2-7; tentatively, D is TRBD1 (6 bases). The V gene's germline CDR1 is SGHNT and CDR2 YYREEE (reference sequence). The CDR3 covers 16 residues. Trimming shortened V by 4 bases and J by 5 bases, and 22 bases separated the two germline ends. The CDR3 sequence: CASSRTTGLAGDEQYF. Written as DNA, the CDR3 is TGTGCCAGCAGCCGTACCACAGGGTTGGCTGGTGACGAGCAGTACTTC.

This clone appeared a single time. The genes are TRBV5-1 and TRBJ1-1; unclear D gene. The ends were cut back, 5 bases at V and 0 bases at J, with 20 bases in the middle. The CDR3 covers 17 residues. Germline CDR1 is SGHRS and CDR2 is YFSETQ. The CDR3, as DNA: TGCGCCAGCAGTCGCGGGTCGCACGGTACCTTGAACACTGAAGCTTTCTTT. Its protein product is CASSRGSHGTLNTEAFF. Full variable domain (outside the CDR3, taken from reference TRBV5-1 and TRBJ1-1): KAGVTQTPRYLIKTRGQQVTLSCSPISGHRSVSWYQQTPGQGLQFLFEYFSETQRNKGNFPGRFSGRQFSNSRSEMNVSTLELGDSALYLCASSRGSHGTLNTEAFFGQGTRLTVV.